This T cell receptor beta chain was captured in a study of blood T cell repertoires in COVID-19. Germline V gene data show CDR1 as KGHSH and CDR2 as LQKENI. Trimming took off 5 bases at V and 0 bases at J, with 14 bases between the two ends. The CDR3 loop spans 15 amino acids. Clones were sequenced by immunoSEQ multiplex PCR, and TCRdb holds only the in-frame ones, with some missing. Here the sample spans fewer than 250,000 clones, 86% being singletons. This clone appeared a few times. Sequencing was performed on PBMCs or T cells enriched from blood (not recorded which). V usage is TRBV18 and J usage is TRBJ2-7; a possible D gene is TRBD1 (6 bases). The sequence came from a woman aged 40-49 years with acute COVID-19. CDR3 coding DNA: TGTGCCAGCTCAACAAACCGGGACAACTCCTACGAGCAGTACTTC. Residues: CASSTNRDNSYEQYF.